The clone carrying this T cell receptor beta chain was counted a few times. A clone one base away is much larger, so this may be a read error. This record comes from a study of T cells in Graves' hyperthyroidism and ophthalmopathy. Amplified TCR beta CDR3 regions derived from RNA transcripts. Initially, a first-round RT-PCR of the TCR CDR3 employed the HTBI primer set. Each CDR3 protein is one row after TCRdb ran MiXCR on the multiplex PCR reads. The sample records hundreds of thousands of distinct CDR3 sequences, around 15% being singletons. From germline, CDR1 is SGHKS and CDR2 YYEKEE (reference sequence). The CDR3 length is 14 residues. V was trimmed by 4 bases and J by 6 bases, leaving 14 bases between them.

Sequenced input: blood. The receptor was isolated from a woman in her late teens or twenties with Graves' ophthalmopathy. The gene calls are TRBV5-5 and TRBJ1-5; D remains unclear. The CDR3 sequence is CASSADFGGQPQHF. CDR3 in DNA: TGTGCCAGCAGCGCGGATTTCGGTGGTCAGCCCCAGCATTTT.